What follows are 4 T cell receptor beta chains derived from one specimen sequenced in a study of cytomegalovirus exposure and HLA in healthy donors (dated by TCRdb to the late 2010s). The library relied on the immunoSEQ multiplex PCR assay. For the multiplex PCR, a mixture combining 60 forward primers for TCR Vbeta segments and 13 reverse primers for TCR Jbeta segments was used. The table was pulled from immuneACCESS by TCRdb, which kept in-frame rearrangements only. Such tables lose some clones; where checked, under half of the loss comes from unresolved V genes, and the rest has no known cause. Across this sample there are approximately 120,000 clones, with 80% to 90% seen only once. Roughly 0.99% of the sample comes from the top ten. Sample: PBMCs. Every receptor here comes from a woman aged 30 to 39 in good health and CMV-seronegative.

The chain recombines TRBV11-1 with TRBJ2-3, with D unresolved. CDR3 length equals 15 residues. V dropped 1 base and J dropped 5 bases, with 13 bases sitting between them. Looked up from germline, CDR1 is SGHAT and CDR2 is FQDESV (reference sequence). The CDR3 is CASSLVVAPGDTQYF. CDR3 nucleotide sequence: TGTGCCAGCAGCTTAGTGGTAGCCCCGGGAGATACGCAGTATTTT. Filled out from reference TRBV11-1 and TRBJ2-3, the complete variable domain reads EAEVAQSPRYKITEKSQAVAFWCDPISGHATLYWYRQILGQGPELLVQFQDESVVDDSQLPKDRFSAERLKGVDSTLKIQPAELGDSAMYLCASSLVVAPGDTQYFGPGTRLTVL.

The gene calls are TRBV5-1 and TRBJ1-1, with D perhaps TRBD1 (5 bases). CDR1 and CDR2 from the germline V gene are SGHRS and YFSETQ. This CDR3 comprises 14 residues. Between the trimmed V and J ends, which lost 1 base and 4 bases, there was a span of 11 bases. The DNA of the CDR3 is TGCGCCAGCAGCTTGCAGGGTCTGGTCACTGAAGCTTTCTTT. Translated: CASSLQGLVTEAFF.

This chain joins TRBV9 and TRBJ2-5, with 9 nucleotides matching TRBD2. This CDR3 contains 16 residues. Germline V CDR1 and CDR2: SGDLS, YYNGEE. V lost 2 bases to trimming and J lost 5 bases; unmatched junction nucleotides: 10. CDR3 DNA sequence: TGTGCCAGCAGCGTTGAGGCGGGAGGGCCGGGTGAGACCCAGTACTTC. Translated: CASSVEAGGPGETQYF.

This clone occurred a few times. This chain joins TRBV28 and TRBJ2-5, with D perhaps TRBD2 (6 bases). V was cut by 2 bases and J by 1 base, with 14 bases left in between. The CDR3 length is 16 residues. Germline V gene data show CDR1 as MDHEN and CDR2 as SYDVKM. The CDR3 DNA reads as TGTGCCAGCAGTTTAAGTGGGGGGACGGCCCAAGAGACCCAGTACTTC. Translating gives CASSLSGGTAQETQYF.